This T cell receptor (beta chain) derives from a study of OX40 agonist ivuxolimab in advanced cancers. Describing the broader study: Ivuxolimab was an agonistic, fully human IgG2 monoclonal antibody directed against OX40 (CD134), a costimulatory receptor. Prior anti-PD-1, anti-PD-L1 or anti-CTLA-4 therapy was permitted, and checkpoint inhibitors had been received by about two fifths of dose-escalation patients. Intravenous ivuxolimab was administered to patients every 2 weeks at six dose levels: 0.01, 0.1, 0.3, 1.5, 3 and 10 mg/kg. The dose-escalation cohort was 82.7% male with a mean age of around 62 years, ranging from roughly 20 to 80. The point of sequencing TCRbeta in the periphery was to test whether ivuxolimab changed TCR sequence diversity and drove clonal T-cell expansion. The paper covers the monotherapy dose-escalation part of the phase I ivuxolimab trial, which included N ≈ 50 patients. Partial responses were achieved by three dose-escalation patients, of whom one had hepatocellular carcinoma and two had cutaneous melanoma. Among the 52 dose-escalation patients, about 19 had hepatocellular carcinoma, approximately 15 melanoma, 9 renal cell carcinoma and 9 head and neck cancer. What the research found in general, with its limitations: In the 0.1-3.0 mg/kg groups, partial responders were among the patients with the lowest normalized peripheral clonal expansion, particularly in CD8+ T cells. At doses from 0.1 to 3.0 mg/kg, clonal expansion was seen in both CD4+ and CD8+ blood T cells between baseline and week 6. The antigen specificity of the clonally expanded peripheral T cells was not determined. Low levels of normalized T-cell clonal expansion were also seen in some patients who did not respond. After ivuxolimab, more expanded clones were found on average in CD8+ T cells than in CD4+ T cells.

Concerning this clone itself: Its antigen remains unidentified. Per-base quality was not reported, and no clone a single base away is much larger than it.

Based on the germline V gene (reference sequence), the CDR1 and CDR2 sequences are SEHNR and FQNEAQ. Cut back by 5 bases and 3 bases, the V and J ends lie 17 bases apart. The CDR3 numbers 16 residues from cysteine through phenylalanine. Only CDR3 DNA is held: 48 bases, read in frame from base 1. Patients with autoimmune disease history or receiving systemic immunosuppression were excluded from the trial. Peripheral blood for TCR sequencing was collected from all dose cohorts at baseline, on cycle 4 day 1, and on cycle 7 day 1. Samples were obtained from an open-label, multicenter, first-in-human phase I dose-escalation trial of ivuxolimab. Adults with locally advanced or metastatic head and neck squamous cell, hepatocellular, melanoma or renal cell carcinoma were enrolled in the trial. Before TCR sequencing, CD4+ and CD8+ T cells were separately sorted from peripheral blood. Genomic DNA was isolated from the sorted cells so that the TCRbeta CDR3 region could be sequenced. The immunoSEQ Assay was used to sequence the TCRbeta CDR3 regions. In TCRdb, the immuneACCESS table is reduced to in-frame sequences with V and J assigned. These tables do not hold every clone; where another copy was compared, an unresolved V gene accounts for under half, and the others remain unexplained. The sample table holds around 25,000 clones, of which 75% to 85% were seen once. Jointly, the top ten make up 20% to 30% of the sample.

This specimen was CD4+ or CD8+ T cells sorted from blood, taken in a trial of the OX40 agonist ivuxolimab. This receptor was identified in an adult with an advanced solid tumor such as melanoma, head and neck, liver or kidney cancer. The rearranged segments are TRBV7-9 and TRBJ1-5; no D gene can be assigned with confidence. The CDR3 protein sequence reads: CASSPCGVWTNQPQHF. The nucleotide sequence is TGTGCCAGCAGCCCATGTGGGGTATGGACCAATCAGCCCCAGCATTTT.